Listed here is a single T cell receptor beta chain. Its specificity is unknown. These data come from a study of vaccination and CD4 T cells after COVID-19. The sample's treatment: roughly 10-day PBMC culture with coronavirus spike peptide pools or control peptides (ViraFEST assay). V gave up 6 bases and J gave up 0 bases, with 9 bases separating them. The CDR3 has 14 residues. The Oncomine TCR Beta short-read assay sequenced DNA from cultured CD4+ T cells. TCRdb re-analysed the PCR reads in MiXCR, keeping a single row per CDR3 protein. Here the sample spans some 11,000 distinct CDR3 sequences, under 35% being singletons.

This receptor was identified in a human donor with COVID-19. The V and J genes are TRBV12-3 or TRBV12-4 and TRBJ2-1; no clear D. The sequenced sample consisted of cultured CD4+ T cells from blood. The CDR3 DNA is TGTGCCAGCAGAAGTGTTAACTCCTACAATGAGCAGTTCTTC. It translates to CASRSVNSYNEQFF.